The 24 T cell receptor beta chains listed next were all sequenced from one sample in a study of OX40 agonist ivuxolimab in advanced cancers. Profiling relied on immunoSEQ multiplex PCR, and the TCRdb table lists in-frame clones only, not all of them. The top ten clones hold 3.5% to 5% of a sample with roughly 67,000 clones, 87% of them seen once. The sequences come from CD4+ or CD8+ T cells sorted from blood, collected in a trial of the OX40 agonist ivuxolimab. All receptors derive from an adult with an advanced solid tumor such as melanoma, head and neck, liver or kidney cancer.

V is TRBV7-9 and J is TRBJ1-3; the D is unclear. The CDR3 spans 16 residues. The V gene's germline CDR1 is SEHNR and CDR2 FQNEAQ (reference sequence). V lost 5 bases and J lost 0, with 14 bases in between. CDR3 in amino acids: CASSAEQSRSGNTIYF. In DNA, the CDR3 is TGTGCCAGCAGCGCTGAACAGAGCCGCTCTGGAAACACCATATATTTT. Together with reference TRBV7-9 and TRBJ1-3, the CDR3 gives the full variable domain: DTGVSQNPRHKITKRGQNVTFRCDPISEHNRLYWYRQTLGQGPEFLTYFQNEAQLEKSRLLSDRFSAERPKGSFSTLEIQRTEQGDSAMYLCASSAEQSRSGNTIYFGEGSWLTVV.

The genes are TRBV4-3 and TRBJ1-5; D is uncertain. The V gene lost 0 bases and the J gene lost 7 bases, with 7 bases spanning the gap. The CDR3 length is 13 residues. Germline-derived CDR1 and CDR2 are LGHNA and YSLEER. In nucleotides, the CDR3 is TGCGCCAGCAGCCAAGATCGCAGGCAGCCCCAGCATTTT. Amino acids: CASSQDRRQPQHF.

This clone was recorded only once. J is TRBJ2-1 and V is TRBV19, with 12 bases identical to TRBD2. CDR3 length: 14 amino acids. The germline gives CDR1 LNHDA, CDR2 SQIVND (reference sequence). V lost 6 bases and J lost 10; bases outside the gene matches: 7. CDR3 DNA sequence: TGTGCCAGTAGATCGACTAGCGGGAGTGGCGAGCAGTTCTTC. Encoded protein: CASRSTSGSGEQFF.

The genes are TRBV12-2 and TRBJ2-7. TRBV12-2 is reported as a pseudogene. The CDR3 is made up of 10 amino acids. The CDR3 is CASRLVEQYF. The CDR3 DNA follows: TGTGCAAGTCGCTTAGTTGAGCAGTACTTC.

This chain uses TRBV14 with TRBJ2-6; no definite D call. Germline V lookup: CDR1 SGHDN, CDR2 FVKESK. This CDR3 is built from 15 residues. V was trimmed by 3 bases and J by 0 bases, leaving 6 bases between them. CDR3 protein: CASSHRLSGANVLTF. CDR3 bases: TGTGCCAGCAGCCATCGACTCTCTGGGGCCAACGTCCTGACTTTC.

This rearrangement joins TRBV10-3 to TRBJ1-1; no clear D gene. There are 14 residues in the CDR3. The V end was cut by 3 bases, the J end by 0 bases, with 8 bases between. Germline V lookup: CDR1 ENHRY, CDR2 SYGVKD. Here the CDR3 DNA reads TGTGCCATCAGTGACCCGGGGTTGAACACTGAAGCTTTCTTT. Its protein product is CAISDPGLNTEAFF.

This sequence joins TRBV28 and TRBJ2-3, with D perhaps TRBD1 (5 bases). The CDR3 length is 14 residues. The V gene lost 6 bases and the J gene lost 2 bases, with 12 bases spanning the gap. Germline CDR1 is MDHEN and CDR2 is SYDVKM. The CDR3 here is CASSFQGYTDTQYF. The CDR3 DNA is TGTGCCAGCAGCTTTCAGGGCTACACAGATACGCAGTATTTT.

The chain carries TRBV11-3 and TRBJ1-1; 7 nucleotides match TRBD1. The CDR3 length is 15 residues. From germline, CDR1 is SGHNT and CDR2 YENEEA. The V gene end was trimmed by 1 base and the J gene end by 1 base; junction bases not matched to a gene: 3. DNA for the CDR3: TGTGCCAGCAGCTTAGCCGGGACAGCGAACACTGAAGCTTTCTTT. This codes for CASSLAGTANTEAFF. The variable domain in full, completed from reference TRBV11-3 and TRBJ1-1, reads EAGVVQSPRYKIIEKKQPVAFWCNPISGHNTLYWYLQNLGQGPELLIRYENEEAVDDSQLPKDRFSAERLKGVDSTLKIQPAELGDSAVYLCASSLAGTANTEAFFGQGTRLTVV.

This chain connects TRBV5-4 to TRBJ2-5; 13 nucleotides align to TRBD2. V shed 4 bases, J shed 2 bases, and the junction held 2 bases outside the gene matches. CDR3 size: 15 residues. Germline CDR1 SGHNT, CDR2 YYREEE (reference sequence). The CDR3 is CASSKGLAGQETQYF. CDR3 sequence (DNA): TGTGCCAGCAGCAAGGGACTAGCGGGGCAAGAGACCCAGTACTTC. The full variable domain, in which reference TRBV5-4 and TRBJ2-5 provide the parts outside the CDR3, is ETGVTQSPTHLIKTRGQQVTLRCSSQSGHNTVSWYQQALGQGPQFIFQYYREEENGRGNFPPRFSGLQFPNYSSELNVNALELDDSALYLCASSKGLAGQETQYFGPGTRLLVL.

This chain connects TRBV2 to TRBJ2-5; tentatively, D is TRBD2 (5 bases). The J call is uncertain, as TRBJ2-7 better fits the DNA end. The CDR3 is 14 amino acids. CDR1 is SNHLY and CDR2 is FYNNEI in the germline V gene. CDR3 sequence reads: CASKLEGGSYEQYF. CDR3 coding DNA: TGTGCCAGCAAACTAGAGGGCGGCTCCTACGAGCAGTACTTC.

This rearrangement joins TRBV7-2 to TRBJ2-3, with no clear D. CDR3 length: 10 residues. Per germline, CDR1 SGHTA and CDR2 FQGNSA. V was cut by 5 bases and J by 10 bases, with 7 bases left in between. The CDR3, as DNA: TGTGCCAGCAGCCTCGTCTCGCAGTATTTT. Protein: CASSLVSQYF.

The V call is TRBV18, the J call TRBJ2-2; possibly TRBD1 for D (5 bases). Trimming pared 5 bases from V and 7 bases from J, leaving 11 bases between. The CDR3 spans 13 residues. CDR1 and CDR2 from the germline V gene are KGHSH and LQKENI. CDR3 sequence reads: CASSTQGFGELFF. As DNA, the CDR3 is TGTGCCAGCTCAACGCAGGGATTCGGGGAGCTGTTTTTT.

This clone has just a few counts. The chain carries TRBV28 and TRBJ1-5, with TRBD1 matching over 9 bases. The V and J ends lost 4 bases and 5 bases, in that order; junction bases with no gene match: 3. In germline, CDR1 is MDHEN, CDR2 SYDVKM. This CDR3 is 14 amino acids long. The CDR3 DNA sequence: TGTGCCAGCAGTTCGGGACAGGGCGATCAGCCCCAGCATTTT. Its protein is CASSSGQGDQPQHF.

This sequence joins TRBV29-1 and TRBJ1-1; D remains unclear. Germline lookup yields CDR1 SQVTM and CDR2 ANQGSEA. The CDR3 length is 13 residues. The V gene lost 2 bases and the J gene lost 6 bases, with 13 bases spanning the gap. The CDR3 loop is CSVEPEKRAEAFF. DNA for the CDR3: TGCAGCGTTGAACCCGAAAAGCGGGCTGAAGCTTTCTTT.

V gene TRBV28 combines with J gene TRBJ2-1; TRBD2 might be the D (6 bases). Trimming shortened V by 5 bases and J by 8 bases, and 13 bases separated the two germline ends. The CDR3 has 13 residues. Per the germline V gene, CDR1 is MDHEN and CDR2 is SYDVKM. CDR3 protein: CASSRTIVDEQFF. CDR3 coding DNA: TGTGCCAGCAGTCGGACTATCGTCGATGAGCAGTTCTTC.

CDR3 in DNA: TGTGCCAGCAGTTTTCGCCCCGCGGAAACTGAAGCTTTCTTT. Translating gives CASSFRPAETEAFF. V gene TRBV27 combines with J gene TRBJ1-1; D is ambiguous. Trimming pared 3 bases from V and 5 bases from J, leaving 13 bases between. Germline CDR1 reads MNHEY; CDR2 reads SMNVEV (reference sequence). This CDR3 has 14 amino acids.

The V and J genes are TRBV30 and TRBJ2-5; 12 bases align to TRBD2. The ends lost 1 base at V and 1 base at J; junction bases unmatched: 4. CDR1 is GTSNPN, CDR2 SVGIG, per germline (reference sequence). The CDR3 is 16 residues long. CDR3 sequence (DNA): TGTGCCTGGAGTGGACTAGCGGGAGCGGGCCAAGAGACCCAGTACTTC. This encodes CAWSGLAGAGQETQYF.

The V gene is TRBV27, the J gene TRBJ2-3, with D unclear. The length of the CDR3 is 12 residues. The germline gives CDR1 MNHEY, CDR2 SMNVEV (reference sequence). The V and J ends lost 6 bases and 2 bases respectively, with 6 bases between them. Here the CDR3 DNA reads TGTGCCAGCAGACAGAACACAGATACGCAGTATTTT. It yields the protein CASRQNTDTQYF.

The chain carries TRBV5-6 and TRBJ2-7; D remains ambiguous. Germline lookup yields CDR1 SGHDT and CDR2 YYEEEE. CDR3 size: 17 residues. Trimming cost V 0 bases and J 8 bases, with 24 bases left between them. The CDR3 nucleotides are TGTGCCAGCAGCTTGGTTTATAGGACGGACCGTTTAGTAAAGCAGTACTTC. It encodes CASSLVYRTDRLVKQYF.

This chain links TRBV5-1 with TRBJ1-4, with D possibly matching TRBD1 (6 bases). CDR3 size: 14 residues. CDR1 and CDR2 from the germline V gene are SGHRS and YFSETQ. V lost 7 bases and J 6 bases, leaving 16 bases between the germline ends. CDR3 nucleotides: TGCGCCAGCGGATCCGGAGGGGGGGATGAAAAACTGTTTTTT. Amino acids: CASGSGGGDEKLFF. The full variable domain, its missing parts supplied by reference TRBV5-1 and TRBJ1-4, is KAGVTQTPRYLIKTRGQQVTLSCSPISGHRSVSWYQQTPGQGLQFLFEYFSETQRNKGNFPGRFSGRQFSNSRSEMNVSTLELGDSALYLCASGSGGGDEKLFFGSGTQLSVL.

The J gene is TRBJ2-5, the V gene TRBV28; D possibly uses TRBD1 or TRBD2 (7 bases each). There are 17 residues in the CDR3. Trimming took off 5 bases at V and 5 bases at J, with 24 bases between the two ends. Germline V lookup: CDR1 MDHEN, CDR2 SYDVKM. CDR3 amino acids: CASSSGDSTISGETQYF. The DNA of the CDR3 is TGTGCCAGCAGTAGCGGGGACAGTACCATCTCCGGGGAGACCCAGTACTTC.

The count of this clone is one. The chain couples TRBV19 to TRBJ2-1; D possibly matches TRBD1 or TRBD2 (5 bases each). The V end lost 5 bases, the J end lost 1 base, and 12 bases lay between the germline ends. The CDR3 is 15 amino acids. CDR1 is LNHDA and CDR2 is SQIVND in the germline V gene (reference sequence). CDR3 amino acids: CASSPPGRSYNEQFF. The CDR3 DNA follows: TGTGCCAGTAGTCCCCCGGGACGATCCTACAATGAGCAGTTCTTC.

The CDR3 region is CASGLVRGPGQRNQPQHF. The CDR3 nucleotides are TGTGCTAGTGGTTTGGTACGGGGGCCCGGACAGAGAAATCAGCCCCAGCATTTT. J is TRBJ1-5 and V is TRBV12-5; D possibly corresponds to TRBD1 (6 bases). CDR3 length: 18 residues. Looked up from germline, CDR1 is LGHNT and CDR2 is FRNRAP. V lost 0 bases and J lost 4, with 19 bases in between. Full variable domain (rest looked up from reference TRBV12-5 and TRBJ1-5): DARVTQTPRHKVTEMGQEVTMRCQPILGHNTVFWYRQTMMQGLELLAYFRNRAPLDDSGMPKDRFSAEMPDATLATLKIQPSEPRDSAVYFCASGLVRGPGQRNQPQHFGDGTRLSIL.

The gene calls are TRBV30 and TRBJ1-1, with 9 bases lining up with TRBD1. Germline CDR1 reads GTSNPN; CDR2 reads SVGIG (reference sequence). The CDR3 runs to 14 residues. V shed 5 bases, J shed 0 bases, and the junction held 4 bases outside the gene matches. The CDR3 nucleotides are TGTGCCTGGCACAGGACAGGGGTGAACACTGAAGCTTTCTTT. It specifies CAWHRTGVNTEAFF.